Included here is one T cell receptor (beta chain) sequence, with context. Its antigen is as yet unknown. The same CDR3 arises from other DNA sequences in this sample as well. Sequencing was performed with immunoSEQ multiplex PCR; in TCRdb, only in-frame clones are kept and a portion is missing. The top ten hold about 1.6% of the sample, which has 150,000 or so clones, about nine tenths seen once. These data originate in a study of T cell responses to AZD1222 COVID-19 vaccine. Background on the study: Pooling of second doses given at about 4 or about 12 weeks was done. Study-wide results and caveats: Clonal diversity was possibly underestimated, and white British individuals and females predominated among donors. Reports say nearly half of spike-specific TCRs go after unmutated variant regions. Just 5 to 7 people given AZD1222 tested seropositive at baseline.

The clonotype originates from an adult in good health. Sequences were derived from peripheral blood, sampled on day 0 of AZD1222 vaccination.

Here the CDR3 reads CASSLEETQYF. Here the CDR3 DNA reads TGCGCCAGCAGCTTGGAGGAGACCCAGTACTTC. V usage is TRBV5-1 and J usage is TRBJ2-5, with D hard to call. There are 11 residues in the CDR3. The V and J ends lost 0 bases and 5 bases respectively, with 2 bases between them. From germline, CDR1 is SGHRS and CDR2 YFSETQ.